These 9 T cell receptor beta chains were sequenced from one sample in a study of shared clonotypes between healthy human individuals (dated by TCRdb to 2018 to 2020). The library was produced with the immunoSEQ multiplex PCR assay. The source is immuneACCESS, and TCRdb retained only in-frame sequences with V and J called. Part of the clones is not carried over; for the studies checked, unresolved V genes explain less than half of this, and the remainder is unexplained. A total of some 95,000 clones appear in this sample, around 68% of them only once. Roughly 49% of the sample is taken by the ten largest. Sequenced material: memory CD8+ T cells sorted from blood. This sample's cell subset or site label indicates: CD45RO+ cells pooled with CCR7-negative TemRA cells. The receptors stem from a man aged 25-45 years in good health.

The chain has TRBV11-2 and TRBJ2-3, with unresolved D. This CDR3 contains 13 residues. Germline CDR1 and CDR2: SGHAT and FQNNGV. Trimming removed 6 bases from V and 8 bases from J, with 15 bases in between. The CDR3 nucleotides are TGTGCCAGCAGACACACGCTCCGGACTACGCAGTATTTT. Translated, it gives CASRHTLRTTQYF.

The J gene is TRBJ2-1, the V gene TRBV30, with D unresolved. Trimming stripped 0 bases from V and 15 bases from J, with 15 bases between. From germline, CDR1 is GTSNPN and CDR2 SVGIG (reference sequence). The CDR3 is 12 amino acids. The CDR3 protein is CAWSVPVDTLFF. The CDR3 bases are TGTGCCTGGAGTGTACCGGTGGATACTCTGTTCTTC.

This clone was detected only a few times. V usage is TRBV4-1 and J usage is TRBJ2-5, with D unresolved. CDR3 length equals 16 residues. CDR1 and CDR2 from the germline V gene are MGHRA and YSYEKL. V was shortened by 1 base and J by 2 bases, with 14 bases between the two germline ends. CDR3 nucleotide sequence: TGCGCCAGCAGCCAAGGCTCTGGCGAGACACAAGAGACCCAGTACTTC. Protein product: CASSQGSGETQETQYF.

This clone was seen more than once but under ten times. The sample holds other DNA sequences that translate to the same CDR3. The chain combines TRBV2 with TRBJ2-3; D is unresolved. Germline V CDR1 and CDR2: SNHLY, FYNNEI. The V gene lost 8 bases and the J gene lost 2 bases, with 2 bases spanning the gap. CDR3 length: 10 residues. The CDR3 region has the DNA TGTGCCAGCTCCACAGATACGCAGTATTTT. It codes for CASSTDTQYF.

Comment on this clone: Additional DNA sequences in this sample encode the identical CDR3. This chain connects TRBV11-2 to TRBJ2-7; 12 nucleotides agree with TRBD2. CDR1 is SGHAT and CDR2 is FQNNGV in the germline V gene. Trimming at V came to 5 bases and at J to 3 bases, leaving 2 bases not matched to a gene. The CDR3 sequence is 14 residues long. The CDR3 reads CASSLTSGSYEQYF. CDR3 coding DNA: TGTGCCAGCAGCCTGACTAGCGGGAGCTACGAGCAGTACTTC.

This chain connects TRBV5-1 to TRBJ2-5; D tentatively reads TRBD1 or TRBD2 (5 bases each). Looked up from germline, CDR1 is SGHRS and CDR2 is YFSETQ. The V and J ends lost 4 bases and 2 bases respectively, with 15 bases between them. This CDR3 is built from 15 residues. CDR3 protein: CASSTGTTAQETQYF. The CDR3 DNA reads as TGCGCCAGCAGCACCGGGACCACAGCTCAAGAGACCCAGTACTTC.

The chain is built from TRBV30 and TRBJ1-3, with no clear D. The germline V gene has CDR1 GTSNPN and CDR2 SVGIG (reference sequence). V shed 4 bases and J shed 4 bases, with 8 bases lying between them. The CDR3 has 12 amino acids. The CDR3, as DNA: TGTGCCTGGAACTCTCCCGGAAACACCATATATTTT. This encodes CAWNSPGNTIYF.

The chain joins TRBV5-1 to TRBJ1-1; possibly TRBD1 for D (6 bases). Germline V CDR1 and CDR2: SGHRS, YFSETQ. V gave up 4 bases and J gave up 4 bases, with 14 bases separating them. CDR3 length: 14 amino acids. As DNA, the CDR3 is TGCGCCAGCAGCGTGGAGGGGGAGGGCACTGAAGCTTTCTTT. Protein product: CASSVEGEGTEAFF.

This clone was detected ten times or more. The V call is TRBV4-3, the J call TRBJ2-7; D remains ambiguous. CDR3 length: 17 residues. Per germline, CDR1 LGHNA and CDR2 YSLEER. V was shortened by 0 bases and J by 3 bases, with 18 bases between the two germline ends. CDR3 sequence: CASSQETATQISYEQYF. The CDR3 DNA reads TGCGCCAGCAGCCAAGAGACTGCGACCCAGATTAGCTACGAGCAGTACTTC.